The entry below gives a single TCR beta chain sequence along with its context. The data originate from a study of blood T cell repertoires in COVID-19. Sequencing used immunoSEQ multiplex PCR; TCRdb keeps in-frame clones, though not all of them. The sample includes some 120,000 clones, about four fifths of them seen just once. Germline V gene data show CDR1 as SGHAT and CDR2 as FQNNGV. The junction had 6 bases not matched to a gene; V was cut back by 1 base and J by 4 bases. CDR3 size: 16 residues. The source material was peripheral blood. This clonotype originated in a woman aged 45-59 years with acute or convalescent COVID-19. The chain recombines TRBV11-2 with TRBJ2-3, with 9 positions matching TRBD2. In nucleotides, the CDR3 is TGTGCCAGCAGCTTAGGAGGCGGGGGGGCCTCAGATACGCAGTATTTT. This codes for CASSLGGGGASDTQYF. Drawing the rest from reference TRBV11-2 and TRBJ2-3, the complete variable domain is EAGVAQSPRYKIIEKRQSVAFWCNPISGHATLYWYQQILGQGPKLLIQFQNNGVVDDSQLPKDRFSAERLKGVDSTLKIQPAKLEDSAVYLCASSLGGGGASDTQYFGPGTRLTVL.